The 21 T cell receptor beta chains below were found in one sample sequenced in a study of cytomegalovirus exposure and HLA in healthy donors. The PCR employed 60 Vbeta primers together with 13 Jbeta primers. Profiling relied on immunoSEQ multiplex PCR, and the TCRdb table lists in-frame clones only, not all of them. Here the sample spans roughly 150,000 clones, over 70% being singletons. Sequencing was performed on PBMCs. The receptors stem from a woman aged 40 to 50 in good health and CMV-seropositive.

The CDR3 DNA reads TGTGCCAGCAGCTACCAGGGGCACACTGAAGCTTTCTTT. Its translation: CASSYQGHTEAFF. The chain links TRBV5-6 to TRBJ1-1, with D perhaps TRBD1 (6 bases). Germline CDR1 and CDR2: SGHDT and YYEEEE. The length of the CDR3 is 13 residues. Trimming shortened V by 3 bases and J by 3 bases, and 9 bases separated the two germline ends.

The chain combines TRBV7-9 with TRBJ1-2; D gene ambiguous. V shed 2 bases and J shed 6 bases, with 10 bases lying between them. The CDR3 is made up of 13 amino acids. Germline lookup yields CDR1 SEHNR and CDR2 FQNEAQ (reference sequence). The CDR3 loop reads CASSLSGRDGYTF. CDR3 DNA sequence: TGTGCCAGCAGCTTATCGGGTCGGGATGGCTACACCTTC.

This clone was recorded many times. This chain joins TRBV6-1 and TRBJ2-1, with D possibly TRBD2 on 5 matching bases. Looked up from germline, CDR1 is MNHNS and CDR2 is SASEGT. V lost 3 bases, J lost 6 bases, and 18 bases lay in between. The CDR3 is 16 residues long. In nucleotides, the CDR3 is TGTGCCAGCAGTGAGAACCCCGGCACTAGGCCCAATGAGCAGTTCTTC. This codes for CASSENPGTRPNEQFF.

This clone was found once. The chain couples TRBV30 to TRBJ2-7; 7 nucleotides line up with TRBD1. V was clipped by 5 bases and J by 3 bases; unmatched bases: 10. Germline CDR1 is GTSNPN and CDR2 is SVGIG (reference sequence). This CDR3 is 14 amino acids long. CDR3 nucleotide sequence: TGTGCCTGGGATAGGGGGACAGCCAACTACGAGCAGTACTTC. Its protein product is CAWDRGTANYEQYF.

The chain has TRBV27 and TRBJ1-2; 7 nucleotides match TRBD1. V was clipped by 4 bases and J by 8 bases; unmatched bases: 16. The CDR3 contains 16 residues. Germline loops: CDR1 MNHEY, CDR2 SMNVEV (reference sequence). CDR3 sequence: CASSSSGTVGLRGYTF. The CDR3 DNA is TGTGCCAGCAGTTCCTCCGGGACAGTCGGCTTGCGGGGCTACACCTTC.

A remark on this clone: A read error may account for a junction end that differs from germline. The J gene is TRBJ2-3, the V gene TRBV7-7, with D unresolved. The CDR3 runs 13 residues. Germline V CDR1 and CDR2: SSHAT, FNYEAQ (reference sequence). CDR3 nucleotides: TGTGCTAGCAGCGCGTATTCAACAGATACGCAGTATTTT. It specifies CASSAYSTDTQYF.

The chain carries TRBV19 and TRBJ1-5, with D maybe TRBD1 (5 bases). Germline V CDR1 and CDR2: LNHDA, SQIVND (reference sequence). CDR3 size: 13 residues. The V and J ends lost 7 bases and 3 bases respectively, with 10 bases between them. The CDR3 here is CASTDSPNQPQHF. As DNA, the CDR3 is TGTGCCAGTACCGACAGTCCCAATCAGCCCCAGCATTTT. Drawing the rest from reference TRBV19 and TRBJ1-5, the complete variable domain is DGGITQSPKYLFRKEGQNVTLSCEQNLNHDAMYWYRQDPGQGLRLIYYSQIVNDFQKGDIAEGYSVSREKKESFPLTVTSAQKNPTAFYLCASTDSPNQPQHFGDGTRLSIL.

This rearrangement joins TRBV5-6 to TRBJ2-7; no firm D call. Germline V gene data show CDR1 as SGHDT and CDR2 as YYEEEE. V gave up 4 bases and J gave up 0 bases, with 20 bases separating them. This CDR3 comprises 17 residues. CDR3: CASSPPIWQANSYEQYF. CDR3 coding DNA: TGTGCCAGCAGCCCGCCCATTTGGCAGGCCAACTCCTACGAGCAGTACTTC.

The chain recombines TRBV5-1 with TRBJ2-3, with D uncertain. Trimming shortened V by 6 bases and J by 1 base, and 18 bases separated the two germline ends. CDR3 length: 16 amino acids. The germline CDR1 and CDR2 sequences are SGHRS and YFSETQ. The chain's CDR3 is CASTAQPRVGTDTQYF. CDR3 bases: TGCGCCAGCACAGCCCAACCCCGGGTAGGCACAGATACGCAGTATTTT. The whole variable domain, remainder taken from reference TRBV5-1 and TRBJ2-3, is KAGVTQTPRYLIKTRGQQVTLSCSPISGHRSVSWYQQTPGQGLQFLFEYFSETQRNKGNFPGRFSGRQFSNSRSEMNVSTLELGDSALYLCASTAQPRVGTDTQYFGPGTRLTVL.

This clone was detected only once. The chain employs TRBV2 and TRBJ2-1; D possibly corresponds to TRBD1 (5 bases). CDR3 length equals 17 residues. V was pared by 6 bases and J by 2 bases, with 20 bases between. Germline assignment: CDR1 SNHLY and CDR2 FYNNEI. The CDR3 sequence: CASRRDRLLGAYNEQFF. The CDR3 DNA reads TGTGCCAGCAGGCGTGATAGATTGCTAGGGGCCTACAATGAGCAGTTCTTC.

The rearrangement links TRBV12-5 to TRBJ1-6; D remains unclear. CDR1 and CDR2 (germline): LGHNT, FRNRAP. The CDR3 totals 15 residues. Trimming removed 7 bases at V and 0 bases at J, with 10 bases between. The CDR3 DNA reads TGTGCTAGTGCGTATCGGAGCTCCTATAATTCACCCCTCCACTTT. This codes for CASAYRSSYNSPLHF. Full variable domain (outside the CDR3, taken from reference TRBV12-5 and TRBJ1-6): DARVTQTPRHKVTEMGQEVTMRCQPILGHNTVFWYRQTMMQGLELLAYFRNRAPLDDSGMPKDRFSAEMPDATLATLKIQPSEPRDSAVYFCASAYRSSYNSPLHFGNGTRLTVT.

The CDR3 DNA reads TGTGCCATCAGGGCAGCGGGGAGACAGGATACGCAGTATTTT. Amino acids: CAIRAAGRQDTQYF. This sequence joins TRBV10-3 and TRBJ2-3; 7 nucleotides agree with TRBD2. The V segment lost 6 bases and the J segment 6 bases; nucleotides outside the gene matches: 9. The CDR3 is 14 residues long. Germline V gene sequence: CDR1 ENHRY, CDR2 SYGVKD.

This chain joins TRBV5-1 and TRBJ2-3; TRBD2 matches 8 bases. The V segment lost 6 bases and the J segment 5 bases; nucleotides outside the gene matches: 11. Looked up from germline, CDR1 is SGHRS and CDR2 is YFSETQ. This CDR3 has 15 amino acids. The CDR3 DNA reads TGCGCCAGCACCCGGTCGGGGGGGCAGGGAGATACGCAGTATTTT. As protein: CASTRSGGQGDTQYF.

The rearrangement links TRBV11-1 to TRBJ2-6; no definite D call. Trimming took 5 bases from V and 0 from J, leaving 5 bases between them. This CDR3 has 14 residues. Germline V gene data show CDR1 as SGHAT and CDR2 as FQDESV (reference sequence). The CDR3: CASSTYSGANVLTF. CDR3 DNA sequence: TGTGCCAGCAGCACCTACTCTGGGGCCAACGTCCTGACTTTC.

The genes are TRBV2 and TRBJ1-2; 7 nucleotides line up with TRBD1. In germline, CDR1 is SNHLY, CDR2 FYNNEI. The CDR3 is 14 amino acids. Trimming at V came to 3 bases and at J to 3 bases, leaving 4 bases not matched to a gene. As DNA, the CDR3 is TGTGCCAGCAGTGATGGACAGGTCGACTATGGCTACACCTTC. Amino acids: CASSDGQVDYGYTF.

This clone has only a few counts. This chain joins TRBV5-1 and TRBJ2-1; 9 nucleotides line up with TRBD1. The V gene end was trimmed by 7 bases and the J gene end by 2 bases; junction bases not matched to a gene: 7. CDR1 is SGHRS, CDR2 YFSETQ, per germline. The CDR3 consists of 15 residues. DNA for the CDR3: TGCGCCAGCGGATTACAGGGGGCGGCCTACAATGAGCAGTTCTTC. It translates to CASGLQGAAYNEQFF.

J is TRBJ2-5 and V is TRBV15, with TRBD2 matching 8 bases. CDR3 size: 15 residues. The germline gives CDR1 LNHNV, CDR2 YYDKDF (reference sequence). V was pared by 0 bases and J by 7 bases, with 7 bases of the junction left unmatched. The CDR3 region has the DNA TGTGCCACCAGCAGAGATATGAGCGGGGGCAGGACCCAGTACTTC. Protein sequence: CATSRDMSGGRTQYF. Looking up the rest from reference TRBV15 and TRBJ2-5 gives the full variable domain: DAMVIQNPRYQVTQFGKPVTLSCSQTLNHNVMYWYQQKSSQAPKLLFHYYDKDFNNEADTPDNFQSRRPNTSFCFLDIRSPGLGDTAMYLCATSRDMSGGRTQYFGPGTRLLVL.

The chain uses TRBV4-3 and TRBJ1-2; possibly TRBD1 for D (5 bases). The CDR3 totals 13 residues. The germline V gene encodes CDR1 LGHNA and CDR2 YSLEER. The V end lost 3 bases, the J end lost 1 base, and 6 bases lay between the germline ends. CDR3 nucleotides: TGCGCCAGCAGCCAGCAGGGTAACTATGGCTACACCTTC. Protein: CASSQQGNYGYTF.

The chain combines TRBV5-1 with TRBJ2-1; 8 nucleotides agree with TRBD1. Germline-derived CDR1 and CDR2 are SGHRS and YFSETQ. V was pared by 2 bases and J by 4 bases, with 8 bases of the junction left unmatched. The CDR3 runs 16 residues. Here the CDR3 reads CASSFMEDRGYNEQFF. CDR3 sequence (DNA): TGCGCCAGCAGCTTTATGGAAGACAGGGGTTACAATGAGCAGTTCTTC.

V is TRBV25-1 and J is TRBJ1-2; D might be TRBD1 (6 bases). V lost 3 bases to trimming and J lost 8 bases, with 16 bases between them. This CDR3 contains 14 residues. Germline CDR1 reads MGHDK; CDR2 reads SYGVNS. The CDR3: CASSETGIREGYTF. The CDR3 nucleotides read TGTGCCAGCAGTGAGACAGGCATCCGAGAGGGCTACACCTTC.

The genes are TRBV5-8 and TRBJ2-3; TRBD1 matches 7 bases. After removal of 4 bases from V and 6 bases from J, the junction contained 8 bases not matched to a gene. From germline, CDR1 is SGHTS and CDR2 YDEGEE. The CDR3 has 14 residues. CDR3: CASSHGQVADTQYF. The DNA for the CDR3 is TGTGCCAGCAGCCACGGACAGGTGGCGGATACGCAGTATTTT.